Listed below are T cell receptor beta chains from one sample, sequenced in a study of T cells in Graves' hyperthyroidism and ophthalmopathy. TCRdb itself ran the multiplex PCR reads through MiXCR, one entry per CDR3 protein. The data contain more than 450,000 distinct CDR3 sequences, 14% of them singletons. Sequenced: blood. The receptors were sampled from a middle-aged woman with Graves' hyperthyroidism. Each CDR3 is given with its conserved first and last residue. A D gene is named only where the DNA matches it firmly. Part of the rows lack a size; the others show once, few, many or a class for expanded clones.

J | D | V | size | DNA | CDR3
TRBJ1-4 | TRBD1 | TRBV2 | many | TGTGCCAGCAGACGGGACAGGGAAGGTCAAAAACTGTTTTTT | CASRRDREGQKLFF
TRBJ2-3 | TRBD2 | TRBV7-8 | few | TGTGCCAGCAGCCACCCGGGACTAGCGGGAACTAGCACAGATACGCAGTATTTT | CASSHPGLAGTSTDTQYF
TRBJ1-4 | TRBD1 | TRBV20-1 | many | TGCAGTGCTAGGCAACCGGGACAGGGGTATAATGAAAAACTGTTTTTT | CSARQPGQGYNEKLFF
TRBJ2-5 | TRBD1 | TRBV19 | few | TGTGCCAGTAGAAAGACAGGGGGCGCATACAGAGAGACCCAGTACTTC | CASRKTGGAYRETQYF
TRBJ2-7 | TRBD2 | TRBV11-2 | few | TGTGCCAGTCGGCCCCAAGGACTAGCGGGCGAGCAGTACTTC | CASRPQGLAGEQYF
TRBJ2-1 | - | TRBV6-5 | many | TGTGCCAGCAGTTACTTAGGCTACAATGAGCAGTTCTTC | CASSYLGYNEQFF
TRBJ2-7 | TRBD2 | TRBV28 | - | TGTGCCAGCAGTCGACTAGCGGGAGGGGGGCGCGAGCAGTACTTC | CASSRLAGGGREQYF
TRBJ1-2 | - | TRBV30 | many | TGTGCCTGGAGGAGGCAGGGAGGGGGCTATGGCTACACCTTC | CAWRRQGGGYGYTF
TRBJ2-7 | TRBD2 | TRBV20-1 | many | TGCAGTGCTAGCCCGACTAGCGGGATCTACGAGCAGTACTTC | CSASPTSGIYEQYF
TRBJ2-7 | - | TRBV7-9 | many | TGTGCCAGCAGCTTAGCGAGGCCAGGGATGCGCGGGAAGTTCTACGAGCAGTACTTC | CASSLARPGMRGKFYEQYF
TRBJ2-2 | TRBD2 | TRBV9 | many | TGTGCCAGCAGCGTGCTAGCGGGAGCCACCGGGGAGCTGTTTTTT | CASSVLAGATGELFF
TRBJ1-1 | - | TRBV11-2 | many | TGTGCCAGCAGCCCTGGGACGGTGAACACTGAAGCTCTCTTT | CASSPGTVNTEALF
TRBJ2-5 | TRBD2 | TRBV5-1 | few | TGCGCCAGCAGCCCCCCGGGACTAGCGGAAATAAAGACCCAGTACTTC | CASSPPGLAEIKTQYF
TRBJ2-5 | - | TRBV6-1 | many | TGTGCCAGCAGTTTTTTACCTACAGGGAAAGAGACCCAGTACTTC | CASSFLPTGKETQYF